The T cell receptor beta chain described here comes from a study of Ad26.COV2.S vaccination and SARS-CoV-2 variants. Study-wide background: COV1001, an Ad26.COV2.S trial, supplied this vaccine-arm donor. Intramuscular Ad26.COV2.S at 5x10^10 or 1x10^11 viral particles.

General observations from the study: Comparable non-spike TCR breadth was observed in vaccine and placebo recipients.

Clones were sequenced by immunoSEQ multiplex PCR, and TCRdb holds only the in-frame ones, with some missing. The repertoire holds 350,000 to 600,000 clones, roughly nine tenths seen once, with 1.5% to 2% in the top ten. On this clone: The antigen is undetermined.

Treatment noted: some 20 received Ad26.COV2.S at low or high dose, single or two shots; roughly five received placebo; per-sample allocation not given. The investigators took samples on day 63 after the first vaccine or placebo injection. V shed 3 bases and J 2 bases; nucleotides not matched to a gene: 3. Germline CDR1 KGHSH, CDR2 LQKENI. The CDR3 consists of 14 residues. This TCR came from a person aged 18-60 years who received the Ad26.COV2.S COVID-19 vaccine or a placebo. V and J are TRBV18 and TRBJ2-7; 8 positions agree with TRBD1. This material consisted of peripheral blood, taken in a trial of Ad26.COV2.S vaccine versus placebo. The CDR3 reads CASSPGQAAYEQYF. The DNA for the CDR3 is TGTGCCAGCTCACCGGGACAGGCGGCCTACGAGCAGTACTTC.